Described below is a single T cell receptor beta chain sequence and its context. The data are from a study of Tregs in tolerant kidney transplant recipients. Sequenced by immunoSEQ multiplex PCR; TCRdb stores in-frame clones only, minus some. The sample consists of some 68,000 clones, about 83% of them appearing once. The V gene's germline CDR1 is SGHTA and CDR2 FQGNSA. The CDR3 covers 15 residues. Trimming shortened V by 8 bases and J by 4 bases, and 18 bases separated the two germline ends. The genes are TRBV7-2 and TRBJ1-3; weak D call: TRBD1 (5 bases). The sample taken for sequencing was CD4+ T cells from blood. This sequence was found in a human donor in good health. CDR3 residues: CASSQEGSNGNTIYF. For the CDR3, the DNA is TGTGCCAGCTCTCAAGAGGGGTCGAACGGAAACACCATATATTTT.